This T cell receptor beta chain appears in the sequencing data of a study of blood T cell repertoires in COVID-19. Enrollment of patients from Seattle took place during active infection, with longitudinal follow-up. Data came from immunoSEQ multiplex PCR; TCRdb stores just in-frame clones and leaves some out. The sample contains some 180,000 clones, just under 85% of which appear only once. The germline CDR1 and CDR2 sequences are SEHNR and FQNEAQ (reference sequence). V lost 3 bases, J lost 4 bases, and 7 bases stayed unmatched. CDR3 length equals 16 residues. Sequencing was performed on peripheral blood. The chain carries TRBV7-9 and TRBJ2-2; 8 bases match TRBD1. The clonotype was recovered from a woman of 80 years or more with COVID-19, enrolled during active disease. The CDR3 nucleotides are TGTGCCAGCAGCTTGGGACAGGTGGGAAGCACCGGGGAGCTGTTTTTT. It translates to CASSLGQVGSTGELFF.